Below are 28 T cell receptor beta chains sequenced from a single sample in a study of cytomegalovirus exposure and HLA in healthy donors. Method: immunoSEQ multiplex PCR; TCRdb's copy keeps in-frame clones and lacks some. The data hold some 260,000 clones, with roughly 84% observed a single time. Sequences were obtained from PBMCs. Receptors were obtained from a man aged 18-30 years in good health and CMV-seropositive.

V is TRBV30 and J is TRBJ2-1; possible D gene TRBD1, 6 bases. Trimming cost V 2 bases and J 5 bases, with 19 bases left between them. Germline assignment: CDR1 GTSNPN and CDR2 SVGIG (reference sequence). The CDR3 extends over 16 amino acids. The CDR3 nucleotides read TGTGCCTGGAGTCGACTCGGACAGTCGAGTAACAATGAGCAGTTCTTC. This gives the protein CAWSRLGQSSNNEQFF. Full variable domain (missing parts from reference TRBV30 and TRBJ2-1): SQTIHQWPATLVQPVGSPLSLECTVEGTSNPNLYWYRQAAGRGLQLLFYSVGIGQISSEVPQNLSASRPQDRQFILSSKKLLLSDSGFYLCAWSRLGQSSNNEQFFGPGTRLTVL.

This chain joins TRBV28 and TRBJ1-1, with TRBD1 matching over 10 bases. The CDR3 covers 14 residues. V trimming: 3 bases; J trimming: 6 bases; junction bases outside the gene matches: 4. CDR1 and CDR2 from the germline V gene are MDHEN and SYDVKM. Here the CDR3 reads CASSFRDRGPEAFF. The CDR3 coding sequence is TGTGCCAGCAGTTTCAGGGACAGGGGCCCTGAAGCTTTCTTT.

The chain links TRBV18 to TRBJ1-5; maybe TRBD1 (6 bases). Trimming removed 4 bases from V and 6 bases from J, with 19 bases in between. Germline V lookup: CDR1 KGHSH, CDR2 LQKENI. This CDR3 region has 16 residues. The CDR3 here is CASSLSLQGSGQPQHF. As DNA, the CDR3 is TGTGCCAGCTCACTCTCTTTACAGGGCTCGGGTCAGCCCCAGCATTTT.

The rearrangement uses TRBV19 and TRBJ1-5; TRBD1 is a possible D gene (5 bases). This CDR3 is built from 14 residues. Germline lookup yields CDR1 LNHDA and CDR2 SQIVND (reference sequence). Trimming stripped 2 bases from V and 2 bases from J, with 7 bases between. The DNA of the CDR3 is TGTGCCAGTAGTATAAGGGGCGGCAATCAGCCCCAGCATTTT. Its protein is CASSIRGGNQPQHF.

V is TRBV9 and J is TRBJ2-2, with D perhaps matching TRBD1 (6 bases). The germline CDR1 and CDR2 sequences are SGDLS and YYNGEE. V lost 0 bases to trimming and J lost 3 bases, with 12 bases between them. This CDR3 is 16 amino acids long. The CDR3 loop reads CASSVGVDRYTGELFF. In DNA, the CDR3 is TGTGCCAGCAGCGTAGGTGTGGACAGATACACCGGGGAGCTGTTTTTT.

The V call is TRBV7-9, the J call TRBJ1-2; D possibly corresponds to TRBD1 (5 bases). V shed 1 base and J shed 4 bases, with 10 bases lying between them. Germline V gene data show CDR1 as SEHNR and CDR2 as FQNEAQ (reference sequence). CDR3 length equals 14 residues. CDR3 sequence (DNA): TGTGCCAGCAGCTTAGGGGGCGCGGGCTATGGCTACACCTTC. Translated, it gives CASSLGGAGYGYTF. The complete variable domain, with remaining parts taken from reference TRBV7-9 and TRBJ1-2, reads DTGVSQNPRHKITKRGQNVTFRCDPISEHNRLYWYRQTLGQGPEFLTYFQNEAQLEKSRLLSDRFSAERPKGSFSTLEIQRTEQGDSAMYLCASSLGGAGYGYTFGSGTRLTVV.

The chain couples TRBV5-5 to TRBJ2-7; 11 bases fit TRBD2. The CDR3 length is 15 residues. CDR1 SGHKS and CDR2 YYEKEE come from the germline V gene (reference sequence). The V gene end was trimmed by 2 bases and the J gene end by 5 bases; junction bases not matched to a gene: 6. DNA for the CDR3: TGTGCCAGCAGCTTTCCGGGACTAGCGGCACACGAGCAGTACTTC. Amino acid sequence: CASSFPGLAAHEQYF.

The rearrangement uses TRBV27 and TRBJ1-2, with D perhaps matching TRBD1 (5 bases). Trimming pared 4 bases from V and 7 bases from J, leaving 16 bases between. This CDR3 spans 14 amino acids. Germline CDR1 reads MNHEY; CDR2 reads SMNVEV (reference sequence). Here the CDR3 reads CASSSWDAQGGYTF. The CDR3 bases are TGTGCCAGCAGTTCATGGGACGCTCAAGGTGGCTACACCTTC.

This clone has only one observation. The chain links TRBV14 to TRBJ2-1, with 10 positions matching TRBD2. After removal of 4 bases from V and 7 bases from J, the junction contained 10 bases not matched to a gene. The V gene's germline CDR1 is SGHDN and CDR2 FVKESK. The CDR3 has 16 amino acids. The CDR3 loop reads CASSPSGRGLRNEQFF. In DNA form, the CDR3 reads TGTGCCAGCAGCCCCAGCGGGAGGGGTCTAAGGAATGAGCAGTTCTTC. The entire variable domain, with the rest obtained from reference TRBV14 and TRBJ2-1, is as follows: EAGVTQFPSHSVIEKGQTVTLRCDPISGHDNLYWYRRVMGKEIKFLLHFVKESKQDESGMPNNRFLAERTGGTYSTLKVQPAELEDSGVYFCASSPSGRGLRNEQFFGPGTRLTVL.

V usage is TRBV9 and J usage is TRBJ1-2; D is unclear. CDR3 size: 17 residues. Germline-derived CDR1 and CDR2 are SGDLS and YYNGEE. With 1 base removed from V and 1 base from J, the gap between germline ends came to 17 bases. The CDR3 DNA sequence: TGTGCCAGCAGCGTAACCACCGGGTTGGGTATTAACTATGGCTACACCTTC. Its translation: CASSVTTGLGINYGYTF.

This sequence joins TRBV4-3 and TRBJ2-5; perhaps TRBD1 as D (5 bases). Germline V lookup: CDR1 LGHNA, CDR2 YSLEER. The length of the CDR3 is 15 residues. V lost 3 bases, J lost 5 bases, and 16 bases lay in between. CDR3 amino acids: CASSQWGQSSETQYF. DNA for the CDR3: TGCGCCAGCAGCCAGTGGGGCCAATCCTCGGAGACCCAGTACTTC.

The chain has TRBV5-1 and TRBJ2-5; D perhaps matches TRBD1 (6 bases). V lost 4 bases, J lost 6 bases, and 16 bases lay in between. The CDR3 sequence is 14 residues long. The germline V gene encodes CDR1 SGHRS and CDR2 YFSETQ. The CDR3 loop reads CASSATGFGQTQYF. The CDR3 DNA reads as TGCGCCAGCAGCGCCACAGGGTTTGGGCAGACCCAGTACTTC.

The chain has TRBV6-6 and TRBJ2-7, with 10 bases fitting TRBD1. This CDR3 is built from 15 residues. The trim removed 6 bases at V and 5 bases at J, leaving 10 bases unmatched. Germline-derived CDR1 and CDR2 are MNHNY and SVGAGI (reference sequence). This chain's CDR3 is CASRLQPTGGDEQYF. DNA of the CDR3: TGTGCCAGCAGACTACAACCGACAGGGGGCGACGAGCAGTACTTC.

V usage is TRBV2 and J usage is TRBJ1-5; D remains ambiguous. Germline values: CDR1 SNHLY, CDR2 FYNNEI. Trimming stripped 8 bases from V and 1 base from J, with 12 bases between. The CDR3 is made up of 14 amino acids. The CDR3 DNA follows: TGTGCCAGCGGCCCCGAGACCAGCAATCAGCCCCAGCATTTT. This encodes CASGPETSNQPQHF.

The chain recombines TRBV6-1 with TRBJ1-1; D ambiguous. CDR3 length equals 14 residues. Germline V lookup: CDR1 MNHNS, CDR2 SASEGT. The ends were cut back, 7 bases at V and 3 bases at J, with 15 bases in the middle. The DNA for the CDR3 is TGTGCCAGCACAACCTCGGCAGGCTACACTGAAGCTTTCTTT. It is translated as CASTTSAGYTEAFF.

This chain joins TRBV11-2 and TRBJ1-2; D ambiguous. Trimming took 6 bases from V and 8 from J, leaving 22 bases between them. This CDR3 has 15 amino acids. CDR1 is SGHAT, CDR2 FQNNGV, per germline. The CDR3 sequence: CASSPGGGLREGYTF. CDR3 DNA: TGTGCCAGCAGTCCCGGAGGAGGACTGCGGGAGGGCTACACCTTC.

This clone has more than one count but fewer than ten. J is TRBJ1-2 and V is TRBV6-6; D might be TRBD1 (6 bases). The CDR3 is made up of 12 amino acids. V was trimmed by 5 bases and J by 7 bases, leaving 11 bases between them. CDR1 and CDR2 (germline): MNHNY, SVGAGI (reference sequence). CDR3 nucleotides: TGTGCCAGCAGTCCGCAGACAGGTGGCTACACCTTC. Translation gives CASSPQTGGYTF.

This clone was detected once. The gene calls are TRBV7-9 and TRBJ2-1; D is undetermined. Germline V lookup: CDR1 SEHNR, CDR2 FQNEAQ (reference sequence). V was pared by 4 bases and J by 0 bases, with 13 bases between. The CDR3 contains 16 residues. CDR3 amino acids: CASSSRVRSSYNEQFF. For the CDR3, the DNA is TGTGCCAGCAGCTCCCGGGTAAGGAGCTCCTACAATGAGCAGTTCTTC.

The V gene is TRBV27, the J gene TRBJ1-1; D is unclear. The CDR3 runs 15 residues. CDR1 and CDR2 (germline): MNHEY, SMNVEV (reference sequence). V was pared by 7 bases and J by 3 bases, with 18 bases between. CDR3 bases: TGTGCCAGCACCCCCTTCCCCTTTAGGGACACTGAAGCTTTCTTT. Its translation: CASTPFPFRDTEAFF.

This clone was detected only a few times. The rearrangement links TRBV18 to TRBJ2-2, with D perhaps matching TRBD1 (6 bases). V dropped 3 bases and J dropped 2 bases, with 7 bases sitting between them. Germline-derived CDR1 and CDR2 are KGHSH and LQKENI. The CDR3 runs 14 residues. Written as DNA, the CDR3 is TGTGCCAGCTCACCGGACAGTAACACCGGGGAGCTGTTTTTT. It specifies CASSPDSNTGELFF. Supplemented by reference TRBV18 and TRBJ2-2, the full variable domain reads NAGVMQNPRHLVRRRGQEARLRCSPMKGHSHVYWYRQLPEEGLKFMVYLQKENIIDESGMPKERFSAEFPKEGPSILRIQQVVRGDSAAYFCASSPDSNTGELFFGEGSRLTVL.

This clone was recorded only once. The rearrangement uses TRBV28 and TRBJ2-7; tentatively, D is TRBD2 (6 bases). V lost 6 bases and J lost 1, with 16 bases in between. CDR3 length: 15 amino acids. In germline, CDR1 is MDHEN, CDR2 SYDVKM. DNA for the CDR3: TGTGCCAGCAGCATACGGGGACTCCAATCCTACGAGCAGTACTTC. Protein product: CASSIRGLQSYEQYF.

This clone was recorded once. This chain uses TRBV7-6 with TRBJ1-1; D might be TRBD1 (5 bases). The CDR3 has 15 residues. In germline, CDR1 is SGHVS, CDR2 FNYEAQ. V was shortened by 2 bases and J by 4 bases, with 14 bases between the two germline ends. CDR3 sequence: CASSLLSRGGTEAFF. DNA for the CDR3: TGTGCCAGCAGCTTACTTTCGAGGGGAGGCACTGAAGCTTTCTTT.

The chain links TRBV19 to TRBJ2-5, with TRBD2 identical over 10 bases. In germline, CDR1 is LNHDA, CDR2 SQIVND (reference sequence). After removal of 1 base from V and 2 bases from J, the junction contained 4 bases not matched to a gene. There are 16 residues in the CDR3. The CDR3 region has the DNA TGTGCCAGTAGTATAGTTCTAGCGGGAGAGCAAGAGACCCAGTACTTC. Amino acid sequence: CASSIVLAGEQETQYF.

The chain uses TRBV27 and TRBJ1-2; D is ambiguous. The V gene's germline CDR1 is MNHEY and CDR2 SMNVEV (reference sequence). V was shortened by 4 bases and J by 0 bases, with 18 bases between the two germline ends. The CDR3 has 17 amino acids. The CDR3, as DNA: TGTGCCAGCAGTTCCGGATGGGCAAGGACCTCTAACTATGGCTACACCTTC. It is translated as CASSSGWARTSNYGYTF.

The rearrangement uses TRBV4-1 and TRBJ1-2; possible D gene TRBD1, 6 bases. Germline V gene lookup returns CDR1 MGHRA and CDR2 YSYEKL. The CDR3 covers 13 residues. Trimming pared 3 bases from V and 5 bases from J, leaving 10 bases between. CDR3 bases: TGCGCCAGCAGCCACCTGACAGGTTATGGCTACACCTTC. Translating gives CASSHLTGYGYTF.

The rearrangement joins TRBV6-5 to TRBJ2-7, with TRBD1 as a possible D gene (5 bases). The CDR3 covers 13 residues. Trimming left V 6 bases short and J 4 bases short, with 13 bases between. The germline CDR1 and CDR2 sequences are MNHEY and SVGAGI. CDR3 nucleotide sequence: TGTGCCAGCAGCTTGGACACCGGATACGAGCAGTACTTC. Protein: CASSLDTGYEQYF.

The V call is TRBV7-9, the J call TRBJ2-7, with 14 nucleotides matching TRBD2. With 4 bases clipped from V and 9 bases from J, the junction kept 8 bases outside the gene matches. Looked up from germline, CDR1 is SEHNR and CDR2 is FQNEAQ (reference sequence). This CDR3 has 15 residues. The chain's CDR3 is CASSSDGTSGRGQYF. Here the CDR3 DNA reads TGTGCCAGCAGCTCGGATGGGACTAGCGGGAGAGGGCAGTACTTC.

V and J are TRBV6-6 and TRBJ1-5; a weak D match, TRBD1 (5 bases). The germline V and J ends were trimmed by 5 bases and 1 base, with 12 bases remaining between them. Germline V gene lookup returns CDR1 MNHNY and CDR2 SVGAGI (reference sequence). CDR3 length: 15 residues. In DNA, the CDR3 is TGTGCCAGCAGTCCATCCCGGGACAGCAATCAGCCCCAGCATTTT. The encoded protein is CASSPSRDSNQPQHF.